This T cell receptor (beta chain) was recovered during a study of patients and donors after allogeneic stem cell transplantation. TCRdb passed the RT-PCR reads through MiXCR, listing each CDR3 protein once. The sample has 920,000 or so distinct CDR3 sequences; roughly 18% are singletons. In this sample, this clonotype turned up a few times. This CDR3 has 13 residues. Germline CDR1 reads DFQATT; CDR2 reads SNEGSKA (reference sequence). V shed 1 base and J shed 2 bases, with 9 bases lying between them. The TCR comes from a human donor who was either an allogeneic HSCT recipient or a stem cell or donor lymphocyte infusion donor (not recorded which). It is not recorded whose cells these are; they may come from a transplant donor. Sample: blood, either unsorted or a sorted T cell fraction (not recorded which). V usage is TRBV20-1 and J usage is TRBJ2-7; possibly TRBD2 for D (5 bases). CDR3 sequence reads: CSARVDFPYEQYF. The CDR3 coding sequence is TGCAGTGCTAGAGTGGACTTCCCCTACGAGCAGTACTTC.